These T cell receptor beta chains were read from a single sample in a study of cytomegalovirus exposure and HLA in healthy donors. TCRdb's table, derived via immunoSEQ multiplex PCR, lists solely in-frame clones and lacks some. Of around 62,000 clones listed, roughly 90% are singletons. Specimen: PBMCs. Receptors were obtained from a woman younger than 35 in good health and CMV-seronegative. CDR3s include the opening cysteine and the closing phenylalanine or tryptophan. The D gene is left open where the match is weak. Clone size is shown for a subset of rows, as once, few, many or a class of expanded clone.

cdr3_length,d_call,clone_size,v_call,j_call,cdr3_aa,cdr3_nt
13,NA,NA,TRBV7-3,TRBJ1-1,CASSLTANTEAFF,TGTGCCAGCAGCCTCACAGCTAACACTGAAGCTTTCTTT
14,TRBD2,NA,TRBV7-2,TRBJ2-3,CASSSTSGLDTQYF,TGTGCCAGCAGCTCCACTAGCGGCCTAGATACGCAGTATTTT
18,TRBD1,NA,TRBV16,TRBJ1-2,CASSHPDLGTGRNYGYTF,TGTGCCAGCAGCCACCCTGATCTCGGGACAGGGCGTAACTATGGCTACACCTTC
15,TRBD1,NA,TRBV7-9,TRBJ2-4,CASSSGTVITDIQYF,TGTGCCAGCAGCTCCGGGACAGTCATTACGGACATTCAGTACTTC
15,TRBD1,NA,TRBV19,TRBJ1-5,CASSMAGTGNQPQHF,TGTGCCAGTAGTATGGCTGGGACAGGCAATCAGCCCCAGCATTTT
14,NA,NA,TRBV5-1,TRBJ2-1,CASSLVLRGNEQFF,TGCGCCAGCAGCTTGGTACTGAGAGGCAATGAGCAGTTCTTC
15,NA,NA,TRBV9,TRBJ1-4,CASTENEPRNEKLFF,TGTGCCAGCACCGAAAACGAGCCTAGGAATGAAAAACTGTTTTTT
10,NA,NA,TRBV20-1,TRBJ2-7,CSALDNEQYF,TGCAGTGCGCTCGACAACGAGCAGTACTTC
13,NA,NA,TRBV5-1,TRBJ2-3,CASSSEGSDTQYF,TGCGCCAGCAGCTCGGAGGGATCAGATACGCAGTATTTT
15,NA,NA,TRBV4-2,TRBJ1-6,CASSQGSPRIAPLHF,TGTGCCAGCAGCCAAGGGTCCCCTAGGATCGCACCCCTCCACTTT
17,NA,NA,TRBV21-1,TRBJ2-2,CASRPSGTGQNTGELFF,TGTGCCAGCAGGCCCAGCGGGACAGGGCAGAACACCGGGGAGCTGTTTTTT
15,NA,NA,TRBV7-3,TRBJ2-7,CASSPSFVGIYEQYF,TGTGCCAGCAGCCCCAGTTTTGTCGGGATTTACGAGCAGTACTTC
13,NA,NA,TRBV29-1,TRBJ2-3,CSVQTLVADTQYF,TGCAGCGTTCAAACTTTAGTAGCCGATACGCAGTATTTT
12,NA,NA,TRBV6-1,TRBJ2-7,CASSEFGYEQYF,TGTGCCAGCAGTGAATTCGGGTACGAGCAGTACTTC
10,NA,NA,TRBV20-1,TRBJ1-1,CSAGRETIFF,TGCAGCGCGGGGCGGGAGACTATTTTCTTT
16,NA,NA,TRBV15,TRBJ2-1,CATSRGWQAPYNEQFF,TGTGCCACCAGCAGAGGGTGGCAGGCCCCCTACAATGAGCAGTTCTTC
12,NA,NA,TRBV11-3,TRBJ1-2,CASSLGLYGYTF,TGTGCCAGCAGCTTAGGGCTTTATGGCTACACCTTC
15,NA,NA,TRBV19,TRBJ1-1,CASTPIRGANTEAFF,TGTGCCAGTACTCCAATCCGGGGGGCGAACACTGAAGCTTTCTTT
17,TRBD2,NA,TRBV28,TRBJ2-5,CASSLELAGGPGETQYF,TGTGCCAGCAGCCTTGAGCTAGCGGGAGGGCCGGGAGAGACCCAGTACTTC
13,NA,NA,TRBV4-2,TRBJ2-7,CASSQVLSYEQYF,TGTGCCAGCAGCCAAGTACTTTCCTACGAGCAGTACTTC
17,NA,few,TRBV28,TRBJ2-1,CASSAEGGDRWEMGQFF,TGTGCCAGCAGTGCCGAGGGAGGGGACAGGTGGGAAATGGGGCAGTTCTTC
16,TRBD2,NA,TRBV11-2,TRBJ2-3,CASTGLAGGREDTQYF,TGTGCCAGCACCGGACTAGCGGGGGGGCGTGAAGATACGCAGTATTTT
17,TRBD2,NA,TRBV7-2,TRBJ2-4,CASSLSSGVGAKNIQYF,TGTGCCAGCAGTTTATCTAGCGGGGTTGGAGCCAAAAACATTCAGTACTTC
15,NA,NA,TRBV5-1,TRBJ2-3,CASSSYRVRGDTQYF,TGCGCCAGCAGCTCTTACAGGGTTCGTGGAGATACGCAGTATTTT
14,NA,NA,TRBV6-1,TRBJ2-3,CASTKIADTDTQYF,TGTGCCAGCACGAAGATAGCGGACACAGATACGCAGTATTTT
16,NA,NA,TRBV5-6,TRBJ2-1,CASSRAQGSSYNEQFF,TGTGCCAGCAGCCGGGCCCAGGGGAGCTCCTACAATGAGCAGTTCTTC
14,TRBD1,NA,TRBV5-5,TRBJ1-1,CASSLAGGNTEAFF,TGTGCCAGCAGCTTGGCAGGGGGGAACACTGAAGCTTTCTTT
18,TRBD1,NA,TRBV29-1,TRBJ2-5,CSVSWGESTGGLEETQYF,TGCAGCGTCTCTTGGGGGGAGAGCACAGGGGGTTTAGAAGAGACCCAGTACTTC
16,NA,NA,TRBV18,TRBJ1-1,CASSQNIRGMNTEAFF,TGTGCCAGCTCCCAGAACATCAGGGGTATGAACACTGAAGCTTTCTTT
15,NA,once,TRBV18,TRBJ2-7,CASSPLPGQGYEQYF,TGTGCCAGCTCACCACTACCGGGACAAGGCTACGAGCAGTACTTC
14,TRBD1,NA,TRBV5-1,TRBJ2-3,CASSLQGASDTQYF,TGCGCCAGCAGCCTACAGGGGGCTTCAGATACGCAGTATTTT
18,TRBD2,NA,TRBV27,TRBJ2-7,CASSFRGSSGVLIVEQYF,TGTGCCAGCAGTTTTCGGGGCTCTAGCGGGGTCTTAATTGTCGAGCAGTACTTC
15,NA,NA,TRBV5-1,TRBJ1-2,CASSLGPSTFYGYTF,TGCGCCAGCAGCCTCGGGCCTAGCACCTTCTATGGCTACACCTTC
14,NA,once,TRBV2,TRBJ1-1,CASREGPLNTEAFF,TGTGCCAGCAGAGAAGGGCCCTTGAACACTGAAGCTTTCTTT
15,NA,NA,TRBV7-8,TRBJ2-3,CASSLNPGAADTQYF,TGTGCCAGCAGCTTAAATCCGGGAGCCGCAGATACGCAGTATTTT
13,NA,NA,TRBV29-1,TRBJ1-2,CSVPGIANYGYTF,TGCAGCGTCCCCGGGATTGCTAACTATGGCTACACCTTC
17,NA,NA,TRBV11-2,TRBJ2-7,CASSLVQGAGSGYEQYF,TGTGCCAGCAGCTTAGTTCAAGGGGCGGGAAGTGGCTACGAGCAGTACTTC
16,NA,NA,TRBV5-4,TRBJ2-1,CASSLPPRSSYNEQFF,TGTGCCAGCAGCTTGCCCCCCCGTAGCTCCTACAATGAGCAGTTCTTC
14,NA,NA,TRBV27,TRBJ2-1,CASRRGGVNNEQFF,TGTGCCAGCAGGAGAGGCGGGGTAAACAATGAGCAGTTCTTC
15,NA,NA,TRBV30,TRBJ2-7,CAWSPTIKGAYEQYF,TGTGCCTGGAGTCCGACGATCAAGGGGGCCTACGAGCAGTACTTC
18,NA,NA,TRBV7-8,TRBJ1-3,CASSLVIPSGFSGNTIYF,TGTGCCAGCAGCTTAGTCATCCCGTCAGGGTTCTCTGGAAACACCATATATTTT